This TCR beta chain was captured in a study of cytomegalovirus exposure and HLA in healthy donors. The V gene end was trimmed by 7 bases and the J gene end by 0 bases; junction bases not matched to a gene: 10. This CDR3 is built from 15 residues. The germline CDR1 and CDR2 sequences are SGHRS and YFSETQ. Amplification used 60 Vbeta primers and 13 Jbeta primers. TCRdb's copy holds only in-frame clones and misses some; the assay was immunoSEQ multiplex PCR. Of about 200,000 clones in the sample, about 74% were seen once. Sequencing was done on a sample of PBMCs. The clonotype originates from a man aged 35 to 55 in good health and CMV-seronegative. This sequence joins TRBV5-1 and TRBJ2-7, with 7 bases aligning to TRBD2. The CDR3 region is CASSLGGSSSYEQYF. Written as DNA, the CDR3 is TGCGCCAGCTCTTTGGGGGGGTCGAGCTCCTACGAGCAGTACTTC.